The 13 T cell receptor beta chains reported below all come from one sample, sequenced in a study of cytotoxic CD8 clonotypes in ibrutinib-treated CLL. Measured with immunoSEQ multiplex PCR; TCRdb has only the in-frame clones, and not every one. Among 150,000 to 250,000 clones listed, about two thirds were seen once. Sequencing used PBMCs, obtained after 24 months of ibrutinib treatment. The receptors stem from a human donor with chronic lymphocytic leukemia.

The CDR3 loop is CASSSTGSVKTQYF. CDR3 DNA sequence: TGTGCCAGCAGCTCCACCGGGTCGGTAAAGACCCAGTACTTC. This rearrangement joins TRBV7-8 to TRBJ2-5; D gene unclear. CDR1 and CDR2 from the germline V gene are SGHVS and FQNEAQ. The CDR3 runs 14 residues. V lost 4 bases to trimming and J lost 6 bases, with 15 bases between them.

The chain couples TRBV29-1 to TRBJ2-7; D uncertain. CDR1 SQVTM and CDR2 ANQGSEA come from the germline V gene. V dropped 4 bases and J dropped 3 bases, with 10 bases sitting between them. The CDR3 runs to 12 residues. The CDR3 spells CSVVSTFYEQYF. CDR3 nucleotide sequence: TGCAGCGTTGTATCGACATTCTACGAGCAGTACTTC.

J is TRBJ2-2 and V is TRBV27; D is perhaps TRBD2 (5 bases). Germline CDR1 and CDR2: MNHEY and SMNVEV (reference sequence). Trimming removed 0 bases from V and 6 bases from J, with 8 bases in between. The CDR3 has 14 amino acids. As DNA, the CDR3 is TGTGCCAGCAGTTTATCGAGGGTGGCCGGGGAGCTGTTTTTT. Protein product: CASSLSRVAGELFF.

This clone turned up a few times. The chain uses TRBV7-2 and TRBJ2-7; D ambiguous. Deletions cut 2 bases from V and 1 base from J, with 6 bases between. Germline values: CDR1 SGHTA, CDR2 FQGNSA. There are 13 residues in the CDR3. The CDR3 sequence is CASSLRRSYEQYF. DNA of the CDR3: TGTGCCAGCAGCTTACGCCGATCCTACGAGCAGTACTTC. Using reference TRBV7-2 and TRBJ2-7 for the parts outside the CDR3, the full variable domain is GAGVSQSPSNKVTEKGKDVELRCDPISGHTALYWYRQSLGQGLEFLIYFQGNSAPDKSGLPSDRFSAERTGGSVSTLTIQRTQQEDSAVYLCASSLRRSYEQYFGPGTRLTVT.

This sequence joins TRBV2 and TRBJ2-1; the D gene is possibly TRBD2 (6 bases). CDR1 is SNHLY and CDR2 is FYNNEI in the germline V gene. The V and J ends lost 7 bases and 8 bases respectively, with 15 bases between them. This CDR3 is 13 amino acids long. As DNA, the CDR3 is TGTGCCAGCATCACCGGGAGTAAGTATGAGCAGTTCTTC. Protein sequence: CASITGSKYEQFF.

This clone occurred a few times. The chain couples TRBV18 to TRBJ1-2; the match to TRBD1 covers 11 bases. The germline gives CDR1 KGHSH, CDR2 LQKENI. The CDR3 contains 17 residues. After removal of 2 bases from V and 4 bases from J, the junction contained 9 bases not matched to a gene. In DNA form, the CDR3 reads TGTGCCAGCTCACCAAATTTATCAGGACAGGGGGCCTATGGCTACACCTTC. It yields the protein CASSPNLSGQGAYGYTF.

This clone has just a few counts. The chain is built from TRBV7-8 and TRBJ1-4; D is uncertain. Germline CDR1 reads SGHVS; CDR2 reads FQNEAQ. V was trimmed by 1 base and J by 4 bases, leaving 10 bases between them. This CDR3 contains 15 residues. The CDR3, as DNA: TGTGCCAGCAGCTTAGGCCTTTCGGGTAATGAAAAACTGTTTTTT. Translation: CASSLGLSGNEKLFF.

The sample holds a few counts of this clone. The J gene is TRBJ2-7, the V gene TRBV4-2; 7 nucleotides agree with TRBD2. V shed 0 bases and J 3 bases; nucleotides not matched to a gene: 11. The CDR3 sequence is 17 residues long. Germline V gives CDR1 LGHNA, CDR2 YNFKEQ. CDR3: CASSQDGFAGEDYEQYF. CDR3 DNA: TGTGCCAGCAGCCAAGATGGTTTCGCGGGAGAGGACTACGAGCAGTACTTC.

The chain employs TRBV6-5 and TRBJ1-2; 8 positions agree with TRBD1. Germline V CDR1 and CDR2: MNHEY, SVGAGI. CDR3 size: 14 residues. V dropped 5 bases and J dropped 4; count of bases not matched to a gene: 6. The CDR3 sequence: CASSQTGVTYGYTF. The DNA for the CDR3 is TGTGCCAGCAGTCAGACAGGGGTGACCTATGGCTACACCTTC.

The chain carries TRBV6-1 and TRBJ2-3, with unresolved D. V lost 11 bases, J lost 0 bases, and 15 bases lay in between. The CDR3 covers 14 residues. Germline V lookup: CDR1 MNHNS, CDR2 SASEGT. Here the CDR3 DNA reads TGTGCCGGCTCCCCAGCGCGGAGCACAGATACGCAGTATTTT. Translation: CAGSPARSTDTQYF.

This clone was counted a few times. J is TRBJ2-1 and V is TRBV5-1; 11 bases fit TRBD2. Germline CDR1 reads SGHRS; CDR2 reads YFSETQ. This CDR3 comprises 14 residues. The V gene end was trimmed by 4 bases and the J gene end by 6 bases; junction bases not matched to a gene: 3. CDR3 amino acids: CASSAGTSGNEQFF. The CDR3 DNA sequence: TGCGCCAGCAGCGCCGGGACTAGCGGCAATGAGCAGTTCTTC.

This chain links TRBV12-5 with TRBJ1-3; D remains ambiguous. Germline V gene lookup returns CDR1 LGHNT and CDR2 FRNRAP. Trimming removed 4 bases at V and 0 bases at J, with 4 bases between. This CDR3 comprises 13 residues. The CDR3 coding sequence is TGTGCTAGTGGTTCATACTCTGGAAACACCATATATTTT. As protein: CASGSYSGNTIYF.

The chain couples TRBV11-2 to TRBJ2-7, with 7 bases fitting TRBD1. V dropped 1 base and J dropped 4; count of bases not matched to a gene: 7. The CDR3 extends over 15 amino acids. Germline loops: CDR1 SGHAT, CDR2 FQNNGV. The DNA for the CDR3 is TGTGCCAGCAGCTTAGCCGGACAGGTTGGGTACGAGCAGTACTTC. It codes for CASSLAGQVGYEQYF.